This section outlines one T cell receptor (beta chain) sequence together with its context. The sample belongs to a study of Tregs in tolerant kidney transplant recipients. This CDR3 has 14 amino acids. V shed 3 bases, J shed 6 bases, and the junction held 5 bases outside the gene matches. Germline CDR1 reads SGHTA; CDR2 reads FQGNSA. Assay used: immunoSEQ multiplex PCR; TCRdb lists only in-frame clones, some missing. This table holds about 64,000 clones, roughly 98% found once. This material consisted of Tregs from blood, taken before the transplant. The source is a human donor who received a combined kidney and bone marrow transplant. The genes are TRBV7-2 and TRBJ1-1, with TRBD1 identical over 9 bases. CDR3 amino acids: CASSFRTGGPEAFF. CDR3 nucleotides: TGTGCCAGCAGCTTCAGAACAGGGGGCCCTGAAGCTTTCTTT.